This note documents a single T cell receptor beta chain sequence. Original methodology: Amplification of reference gene primers was used by the study to estimate nucleated cell counts. The table came from immunoSEQ multiplex PCR; TCRdb's copy has only in-frame clones and leaves some out. The V and J calls and the clone size are those of that table, but D and trimming were determined from the DNA. Among around 190,000 clones listed, roughly 84% were seen once. This CDR3 is built from 15 residues. V was clipped by 2 bases and J by 0 bases, with 9 bases between them. Germline lookup yields CDR1 SGHTS and CDR2 YDEGEE. This sample is drawn from a study of blood T cell repertoires in COVID-19. The wider study: The study drew acute and convalescent COVID-19 samples from the United States, Italy and Spain. The analysed material was cDNA or gDNA that came from T cells, B-cell-depleted T cells, or PBMCs.

J is TRBJ2-4 and V is TRBV5-8; TRBD1 is a possible D gene (6 bases). The TCR originated in a human donor in a cohort sampled during active COVID-19. Sequencing used peripheral blood. The CDR3 reads CASSLQGRAKNIQYF. CDR3 nucleotide sequence: TGTGCCAGCAGCTTACAGGGCCGAGCCAAAAACATTCAGTACTTC. Full variable domain (outside the CDR3, taken from reference TRBV5-8 and TRBJ2-4): EAGVTQSPTHLIKTRGQQATLRCSPISGHTSVYWYQQALGLGLQFLLWYDEGEERNRGNFPPRFSGRQFPNYSSELNVNALELEDSALYLCASSLQGRAKNIQYFGAGTRLSVL.